Listed below are T cell receptor beta chains from one sample, sequenced in a study of blood T cell repertoires in COVID-19. Only in-frame clones appear in the TCRdb table, and some are missing; sequencing was by immunoSEQ multiplex PCR. The sample includes some 200,000 clones, roughly 81% of them seen just once. The sample comprised peripheral blood. The receptor source for this set is a woman over 75 with COVID-19, enrolled during active disease. The CDR3 runs from the conserved cysteine through the conserved F or W. The order of the fields is CDR3 DNA, CDR3 protein, J gene, clone size, V gene, D gene. A D gene is named only where the DNA matches it firmly. Size values are once, few and many counts, or a class for expanded clones, and some rows have none.

DNA: TGTGCCAGCAGTTGGGACAGGGGGAGAGGTGGCTACACCTTC; CDR3: CASSWDRGRGGYTF; J: TRBJ1-2; size: -; V: TRBV6-6; D: TRBD1
DNA: TGTGCCAGCAGCAAATGGACAGGGGGCAATTCACCCCTCCACTTT; CDR3: CASSKWTGGNSPLHF; J: TRBJ1-6; size: -; V: TRBV7-3; D: TRBD1
DNA: TGCGCCAGCAGTACAGTGGTGCAGTATTTT; CDR3: CASSTVVQYF; J: TRBJ2-3; size: -; V: TRBV5-1; D: -
DNA: TGTGCCAGCAGCTTGTCGGGGGGTAATGAAAAACTGTTTTTT; CDR3: CASSLSGGNEKLFF; J: TRBJ1-4; size: -; V: TRBV5-8; D: -
DNA: TGTGCCAGCAGCCAAGACCCTAGCAGCAATGAGCAGTTCTTC; CDR3: CASSQDPSSNEQFF; J: TRBJ2-1; size: -; V: TRBV4-2; D: -
DNA: TGTGCCAGCAGCTCCGGTAATGAGCAGTTCTTC; CDR3: CASSSGNEQFF; J: TRBJ2-1; size: few; V: TRBV11-3; D: -
DNA: TGTGCCATCCTACTAGCGGGGGCCGATGCTAGCACAGATACGCAGTATTTT; CDR3: CAILLAGADASTDTQYF; J: TRBJ2-3; size: -; V: TRBV10-3; D: TRBD2
DNA: TGTGCCACCAGTGACTCCGGAAGGGGAAACTACAATGAGCAGTTCTTC; CDR3: CATSDSGRGNYNEQFF; J: TRBJ2-1; size: -; V: TRBV24-1; D: -
DNA: TGTGCCTGGAGCGTTAAATCAAGCGGGGGACTCTACAATGAGCAGTTCTTC; CDR3: CAWSVKSSGGLYNEQFF; J: TRBJ2-1; size: -; V: TRBV30; D: TRBD2
DNA: TGTGCCAGCAGTTTCCGACTGACTAGCGGGAGGGCCGAAGAGCAGTTCTTC; CDR3: CASSFRLTSGRAEEQFF; J: TRBJ2-1; size: -; V: TRBV28; D: TRBD2
DNA: TGTGCCAGCAGTCCTGGACTAGGAGGCACGGAGCAGTTCTTC; CDR3: CASSPGLGGTEQFF; J: TRBJ2-1; size: -; V: TRBV11-2; D: TRBD2
DNA: TGTGCCAGCTCACCGACAGGGAACAATCAGCCCCAGCATTTT; CDR3: CASSPTGNNQPQHF; J: TRBJ1-5; size: -; V: TRBV18; D: TRBD1
DNA: TGTGCCAGCAGTTTTCTTTGGGGACTAGCGGGAGTCTCCTACGAGCAGTACTTC; CDR3: CASSFLWGLAGVSYEQYF; J: TRBJ2-7; size: -; V: TRBV28; D: TRBD2
DNA: TGTGCCATCAATGACGGGAGTATAAGCAATGAGCAGTTCTTC; CDR3: CAINDGSISNEQFF; J: TRBJ2-1; size: medium-sized; V: TRBV10-3; D: -
DNA: TGTGCCAGCAGCACCTACAGGGGAGGAGACACAGATACGCAGTATTTT; CDR3: CASSTYRGGDTDTQYF; J: TRBJ2-3; size: -; V: TRBV11-2; D: -
DNA: TGTGCCTGGAAAAAGGACAGGGTGCCTTACTCTGGAAACACCATATATTTT; CDR3: CAWKKDRVPYSGNTIYF; J: TRBJ1-3; size: -; V: TRBV30; D: TRBD1
DNA: TGTGCCAGCAGTTTATTGCTAGGGGGCCAAATATCCAACTACACCTTC; CDR3: CASSLLLGGQISNYTF; J: TRBJ1-2; size: -; V: TRBV28; D: TRBD1
DNA: TGTGCCAGTACGGCGGGAGGGACAGATACGCAGTATTTT; CDR3: CASTAGGTDTQYF; J: TRBJ2-3; size: -; V: TRBV19; D: TRBD2
DNA: TGTGCCAGCAGACTATTCGTGGACTTTCCCTACGAGCAGTACTTC; CDR3: CASRLFVDFPYEQYF; J: TRBJ2-7; size: -; V: TRBV27; D: -
DNA: TGTGCCAGCAGCCGGACAGGGGGGTATGGAAACACCATATATTTT; CDR3: CASSRTGGYGNTIYF; J: TRBJ1-3; size: -; V: TRBV14; D: TRBD1
DNA: TGTGCCAGCAGTTTAAAGAGACTAGCGGGAGCCATCTTCTCCTACGAGCAGTACTTC; CDR3: CASSLKRLAGAIFSYEQYF; J: TRBJ2-7; size: -; V: TRBV28; D: TRBD2
DNA: TGCGCCAGCAATCTCGGGGTTAAGGAAAAACTGTTTTTT; CDR3: CASNLGVKEKLFF; J: TRBJ1-4; size: -; V: TRBV23-1; D: -
DNA: TGTGCCAGCAGCCAAGACGGGGATTTCTCCTACAATGAGCAGTTCTTC; CDR3: CASSQDGDFSYNEQFF; J: TRBJ2-1; size: few; V: TRBV4-2; D: -
DNA: TGTGCCAGCTCACCACCGGGACTAGCGTCCTATGAGCAGTTCTTC; CDR3: CASSPPGLASYEQFF; J: TRBJ2-1; size: -; V: TRBV18; D: TRBD2
DNA: TGTGCCAGTTTCCGGGACAGGGGTTTGAACACTGAAGCTTTCTTT; CDR3: CASFRDRGLNTEAFF; J: TRBJ1-1; size: -; V: TRBV19; D: TRBD1
DNA: TGTGCCATCAGGCCCGGGACAGGAGGCACCTACGAGCAGTACTTC; CDR3: CAIRPGTGGTYEQYF; J: TRBJ2-7; size: -; V: TRBV10-3; D: TRBD1
DNA: TGTGCCAGTACTAGGGACAGTACCACGAACACTGAAGCTTTCTTT; CDR3: CASTRDSTTNTEAFF; J: TRBJ1-1; size: -; V: TRBV19; D: TRBD1
DNA: TGTGCCAGCAGCTTTTCGGGGGTGAACACTGAAGCTTTCTTT; CDR3: CASSFSGVNTEAFF; J: TRBJ1-1; size: -; V: TRBV7-2; D: -
DNA: TGTGCCAGCAGCTCTACCGACAGGTTATCTAACTATGGCTACACCTTC; CDR3: CASSSTDRLSNYGYTF; J: TRBJ1-2; size: -; V: TRBV7-9; D: -
DNA: TGTGCCAGCTCACCAAGGAGCGGGGAGCTGTTTTTT; CDR3: CASSPRSGELFF; J: TRBJ2-2; size: -; V: TRBV18; D: -
DNA: TGTGCCAGCAGCTTGGCCGGTGGCTACACCTTC; CDR3: CASSLAGGYTF; J: TRBJ1-2; size: -; V: TRBV5-8; D: -
DNA: TGTGCCAGCTCACCAGATGGGGGGAGTTCCTACAATGAGCAGTTCTTC; CDR3: CASSPDGGSSYNEQFF; J: TRBJ2-1; size: -; V: TRBV18; D: -
DNA: TGTGCCAGCAGCTCAGATAACTATGGCTACACCTTC; CDR3: CASSSDNYGYTF; J: TRBJ1-2; size: -; V: TRBV5-4; D: -
DNA: TGTGCCAGTAGTATTAGTCAGGGAGGGCATCAGCCCCAGCATTTT; CDR3: CASSISQGGHQPQHF; J: TRBJ1-5; size: -; V: TRBV19; D: -
DNA: TGTGCCAGCAGCTCAATCGGGTTTGCTAACTATGGCTACACCTTC; CDR3: CASSSIGFANYGYTF; J: TRBJ1-2; size: -; V: TRBV9; D: -
DNA: TGTGCCAGCACCTTTTACAATGAGCAGTTCTTC; CDR3: CASTFYNEQFF; J: TRBJ2-1; size: -; V: TRBV6-5; D: -
DNA: TGTGCCAGCTCGCAGGGGGCCGACACCGGGGAGCTGTTTTTT; CDR3: CASSQGADTGELFF; J: TRBJ2-2; size: -; V: TRBV18; D: TRBD1
DNA: TGTGCCAGCTCACCAGAGTCCAACTATGGCTACACCTTC; CDR3: CASSPESNYGYTF; J: TRBJ1-2; size: -; V: TRBV18; D: -
DNA: TGTGCCAGTGCGTGGACACTCAACACTGAAGCTTTCTTT; CDR3: CASAWTLNTEAFF; J: TRBJ1-1; size: many; V: TRBV19; D: -
DNA: TGCAGCGCTCGGACAGTTTTGAACACTGAAGCTTTCTTT; CDR3: CSARTVLNTEAFF; J: TRBJ1-1; size: -; V: TRBV29-1; D: -
DNA: TGTGCCAGTAGTATAACGGTGGACAGGGGTGAGACCCAGTACTTC; CDR3: CASSITVDRGETQYF; J: TRBJ2-5; size: -; V: TRBV19; D: TRBD1
DNA: TGTGCCAGCACCTTATGGGGGGACCACGTTCTTCAAGGGCAGTTCTTC; CDR3: CASTLWGDHVLQGQFF; J: TRBJ2-1; size: -; V: TRBV13; D: -
DNA: TGTGCCAGCAGCGTAGCACAGGGTCGGGATTCACCCCTCCACTTT; CDR3: CASSVAQGRDSPLHF; J: TRBJ1-6; size: -; V: TRBV9; D: -
DNA: TGCGCCAGCAGCCAACTGCAGGGCCAACAAGAGACCCAGTACTTC; CDR3: CASSQLQGQQETQYF; J: TRBJ2-5; size: few; V: TRBV4-1; D: -
DNA: TGCGCCAGCAGCCAAGATCGGGAGGGAGAGCAGTACTTC; CDR3: CASSQDREGEQYF; J: TRBJ2-7; size: -; V: TRBV4-1; D: TRBD2
DNA: TGCAGCGTTCGGGAGGGAGGATACAATGAGCAGTTCTTC; CDR3: CSVREGGYNEQFF; J: TRBJ2-1; size: -; V: TRBV29-1; D: TRBD2
DNA: TGTGCCAGCAGTTCCATGCCGGGACAGGGCTACAACATTCAGTACTTC; CDR3: CASSSMPGQGYNIQYF; J: TRBJ2-4; size: -; V: TRBV6-5; D: TRBD1
DNA: TGTGCCACCAGTGATTTGTCAGGGGGCAATTCACCCCTCCACTTT; CDR3: CATSDLSGGNSPLHF; J: TRBJ1-6; size: -; V: TRBV24-1; D: TRBD1
DNA: TGTGCCTGGAGGGGTACCCACAGGGGTGGCTACACCTTC; CDR3: CAWRGTHRGGYTF; J: TRBJ1-2; size: -; V: TRBV30; D: TRBD1
DNA: TGTGCCAGCAGCTTACGATCCAGGGGCGACTCACCCCTCCACTTT; CDR3: CASSLRSRGDSPLHF; J: TRBJ1-6; size: -; V: TRBV7-8; D: -
DNA: TGTGCCAGCAGCTTAAAGGGGGCCTCCAATCAGCCCCAGCATTTT; CDR3: CASSLKGASNQPQHF; J: TRBJ1-5; size: -; V: TRBV7-2; D: TRBD1
DNA: TGTGCCAGCAGCGTAATGAGCTCTGGAAACACCATATATTTT; CDR3: CASSVMSSGNTIYF; J: TRBJ1-3; size: -; V: TRBV9; D: -
DNA: TGTGCCAGCAGCTTAGCGGGGACAGGGGGCTACGAGCAGTACTTC; CDR3: CASSLAGTGGYEQYF; J: TRBJ2-7; size: -; V: TRBV7-2; D: TRBD1
DNA: TGCGCCAGCCGACCTCCGGCGGGGGTTAAGAACTATGGCTACACCTTC; CDR3: CASRPPAGVKNYGYTF; J: TRBJ1-2; size: -; V: TRBV5-1; D: -